This is a list of T cell receptor beta chains from one sample in a study of blood T cell repertoires in COVID-19. The assay was immunoSEQ multiplex PCR, and TCRdb's table has in-frame clones only and misses some. Of 110,000 or so clones listed, approximately 87% are singletons. Source material: peripheral blood. These receptors all come from a woman in her forties or fifties with acute or convalescent COVID-19. The CDR3 runs from the conserved cysteine through the conserved F or W. The D gene is left open where the match is weak. Expanded clones get a size class; other rows say once, few or many, or leave the size out.

TRBD1,TRBV2,TRBJ1-4,.,TGTGCCAGCAAACGACGACTTTTGTTGGGACAGGGTGAAAAACTGTTTTTT,CASKRRLLLGQGEKLFF
.,TRBV10-2,TRBJ2-3,.,TGCGCCAGCGCACCCGCGGGGTTTAGCACAGATACGCAGTATTTT,CASAPAGFSTDTQYF
TRBD2,TRBV19,TRBJ2-1,.,TGTGCCAGTAGTATTCACGGGAGGAAAGTGGATGAGCAGTTCTTC,CASSIHGRKVDEQFF
.,TRBV18,TRBJ1-2,.,TGTGCCAGCTCACCGGGGGGTGAAGAGGGCTATGGCTACACCTTC,CASSPGGEEGYGYTF
.,TRBV2,TRBJ2-1,.,TGTGCCAGCGATATCCAGGGGAATGAGCAGTTCTTC,CASDIQGNEQFF
TRBD1,TRBV9,TRBJ1-2,.,TGTGCCAGCAGCGTAGGCCCAGGGGGGTTCTATGGCTACACCTTC,CASSVGPGGFYGYTF
.,TRBV6-5,TRBJ1-4,.,TGTGCCAGCATTGGGGACACGGAGAATGAAAAACTGTTTTTT,CASIGDTENEKLFF
.,TRBV19,TRBJ1-2,.,TGTGCCAGTAGTGACGGACAAGCATTCTATGGCTACACCTTC,CASSDGQAFYGYTF
TRBD1,TRBV6-5,TRBJ2-7,.,TGTGCCAGCAGTTCTACAGGGGCAGGCGAGCAGTACTTC,CASSSTGAGEQYF
.,TRBV18,TRBJ1-1,.,TGTGCCAGCTCACCACGGAACAGCCCGAGGGGGAGTGAAGCTTTCTTT,CASSPRNSPRGSEAFF
TRBD1,TRBV18,TRBJ1-2,.,TGTGCCAGCTCACCACTTGGAGGGGGCAAAGATGGCTACACCTTC,CASSPLGGGKDGYTF
.,TRBV10-1,TRBJ1-1,.,TGCGCCGGCTTCTGCAGGGTGATCTCTGAAGCTTTCTTT,CAGFCRVISEAFF
.,TRBV11-1,TRBJ2-5,once,TGTGCCAGCAGCGGACGGACTGGCCGAGAGACCCAGTACTTC,CASSGRTGRETQYF
TRBD1,TRBV5-1,TRBJ1-6,.,TGCGCCAGCAGCCTGCCTGGACAGGGAGGTTCACCCCTCCACTTT,CASSLPGQGGSPLHF
.,TRBV11-2,TRBJ2-7,.,TGTGCCAGCAGCGGGACAACCCCGGGGGAGCAGTACTTC,CASSGTTPGEQYF
.,TRBV3-1/TRBV3-2,TRBJ2-7,.,TGTGCCAGCAGCCATACCCCACAGGGTTACGAGCAGTACTTC,CASSHTPQGYEQYF
TRBD1,TRBV7-3,TRBJ1-1,.,TGTGCCAGCAGCTTAAACGGTCCCTTTTCCGGGACAGGGGTTTTCACTGAAGCTTTCTTT,CASSLNGPFSGTGVFTEAFF
.,TRBV5-1,TRBJ2-2,.,TGCGCCAGCATCCCAGGTGGCACCCTGGGCACCGGGGAGCTGTTTTTT,CASIPGGTLGTGELFF
TRBD1,TRBV30,TRBJ1-1,.,TGTGCCTGGAGGCCCGGGACAGCGAACACTGAAGCTTTCTTT,CAWRPGTANTEAFF
.,TRBV2,TRBJ2-7,.,TGTGCCAGCAGTCTCTACGAGCAGTACTTC,CASSLYEQYF
TRBD1,TRBV10-3,TRBJ1-1,.,TGTGCCATCAGCCGACAGGGGGCGTTTAACACTGAAGCTTTCTTT,CAISRQGAFNTEAFF
.,TRBV7-9,TRBJ2-6,.,TGTGCCAGCAGCACCCAGGGTACTGGGGCCAACGTCCTGACTTTC,CASSTQGTGANVLTF
.,TRBV18,TRBJ1-5,.,TGTGCCAGCTCACCATCCGAGTTAGGTCTAGTTCAGCCCCAGCATTTT,CASSPSELGLVQPQHF
TRBD1,TRBV5-1,TRBJ2-2,.,TGCGCCAGCAGCCCGGGGGGACAGGGAAGAAACACCGGGGAGCTGTTTTTT,CASSPGGQGRNTGELFF